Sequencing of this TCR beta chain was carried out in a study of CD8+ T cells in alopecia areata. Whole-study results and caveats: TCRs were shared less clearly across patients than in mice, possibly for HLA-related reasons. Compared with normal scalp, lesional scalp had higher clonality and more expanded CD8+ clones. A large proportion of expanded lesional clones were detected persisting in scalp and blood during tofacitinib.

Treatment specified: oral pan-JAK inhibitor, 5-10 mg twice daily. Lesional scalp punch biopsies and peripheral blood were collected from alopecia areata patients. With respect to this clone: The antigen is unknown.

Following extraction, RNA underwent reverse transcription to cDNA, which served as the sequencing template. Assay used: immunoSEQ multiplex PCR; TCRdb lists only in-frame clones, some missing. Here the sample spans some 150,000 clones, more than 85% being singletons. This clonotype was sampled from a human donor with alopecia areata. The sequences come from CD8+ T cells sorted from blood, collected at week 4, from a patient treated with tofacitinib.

This CDR3 is CASSGDTQYF. The CDR3 bases are TGTGCCAGCAGCGGCGATACGCAGTATTTT. The chain has TRBV7-9 and TRBJ2-3; no clear D. V dropped 5 bases and J dropped 6 bases, with 3 bases sitting between them. Germline CDR1 is SEHNR and CDR2 is FQNEAQ (reference sequence). The CDR3 is 10 residues long. Full variable domain (missing parts from reference TRBV7-9 and TRBJ2-3): DTGVSQNPRHKITKRGQNVTFRCDPISEHNRLYWYRQTLGQGPEFLTYFQNEAQLEKSRLLSDRFSAERPKGSFSTLEIQRTEQGDSAMYLCASSGDTQYFGPGTRLTVL.